The text below deals with one T cell receptor beta chain. Its antigen is undetermined. These data originate in a study of shared clonotypes between healthy human individuals. Findings of the study overall: Sharing of clonotypes among donors was expected to vary with sequencing depth.

Germline lookup yields CDR1 MNHNS and CDR2 SASEGT. V was clipped by 5 bases and J by 5 bases, with 9 bases between them. The CDR3 extends over 12 amino acids. Assay used: immunoSEQ multiplex PCR; TCRdb lists only in-frame clones, some missing. Here the sample spans 550,000 to 800,000 clones, about 74% being singletons. This TCR was recovered from a woman in her 30s in good health. The chain carries TRBV6-1 and TRBJ1-1; D remains ambiguous. The sequenced sample consisted of memory CD4+ T cells sorted from blood. The subset denotes: CD45RA-negative fraction. The CDR3 sequence: CASSLEITEAFF. CDR3 sequence (DNA): TGTGCCAGCAGTTTAGAGATTACTGAAGCTTTCTTT.